What follows is one T cell receptor beta chain and its context. This clonotype was seen ten or more times. Its antigen specificity is not known. No qualities accompany the bases; no much larger clone lies one base away. The data derive from a study of CD8 T cells in ankylosing spondylitis (dated by TCRdb to 2016 to 2017). For the study in its entirety: The study set out to find disease-linked TCR variants by profiling T cell receptor beta repertoires in ankylosing spondylitis patients and healthy donors. The full study cohort was made up of about 24 ankylosing spondylitis patients and 108 healthy donors. Peripheral blood was sampled, and synovial fluid was also collected from ankylosing spondylitis patients. Study-wide conclusions, independent of this receptor: Some of the motif variants had been reported before in the synovial fluid and blood of reactive arthritis patients, a finding that suggests common disease-initiation mechanisms. The disease-linked clones showed a CD8+ phenotype and occurred at relatively low frequencies in peripheral blood. A TCR beta motif of 8 or 9 highly homologous amino acid variants appeared characteristic of blood from ankylosing spondylitis patients. Significant enrichment of the disease-linked clones was reported in matched synovial fluid samples from ankylosing spondylitis patients.

V gives up 4 bases and J gives up 2 bases, and the segment between their germline ends measures 2 bases. The CDR3 runs 11 residues from the cysteine to the phenylalanine. The DNA shown is the 33-base CDR3, in frame from base 1. Per the germline V gene, MDHEN is the CDR1 and SYDVKM is the CDR2. Sequencing was performed on an Illumina HiSeq 2500. TCR beta libraries were prepared by quantitative 5'-RACE with molecular barcodes. The published analysis was carried out like this. To identify disease-linked TCR variants, a new computational method was used, one built on a probabilistic model of VDJ rearrangement. The raw public reads went through TCRdb reprocessing: fastp at Q25, MiXCR clone calling, in-frame beta chains kept. Merged by CDR3 protein, the rows form single entries marked with the most common genes and DNA. These V and J calls originate from TCRdb's pipeline instead of the authors' own analysis. The sample includes 350,000 or so distinct CDR3 sequences, with approximately 14% observed a single time. Together, the top ten hold around 0.99% of the sample.

In this chain, TRBV28 is recombined with TRBJ1-2, with no D gene named confidently. The source of this sequence is a male donor with ankylosing spondylitis or in good health (not recorded which). The specimen was blood, either unsorted or a sorted T cell fraction (not recorded which). The CDR3: CASSYNYGYTF. The DNA sequence is as follows: TGTGCCAGCAGTTACAACTATGGCTACACCTTC.